Included here is one TCR beta chain sequence, with context. Germline values: CDR1 DFQATT, CDR2 SNEGSKA (reference sequence). Trimming shortened V by 5 bases and J by 3 bases, and 14 bases separated the two germline ends. The CDR3 covers 14 residues. Priming with a constant-region primer yielded TCR beta cDNA from roughly 500 ng total RNA. The TCR beta library was amplified through three nested multiplex PCR rounds in a modified ARM-PCR procedure. Forward primers for TRBV1-TRBV30 and a C-beta reverse primer served the first two PCR rounds, at roughly 10 cycles each. TCRdb called the multiplex PCR reads again in MiXCR, with one record for every CDR3 protein. The sample shows 320,000 or so distinct CDR3 sequences, 65% of them seen only once. The data stem from a study of tumor-infiltrating lymphocytes in primary liver carcinoma. Germline DNA was extracted alongside blood RNA, which was obtained from unsorted whole blood.

The clonotype was recovered from a man in his forties with primary liver carcinoma and hepatitis B virus infection. The chain uses TRBV20-1 and TRBJ1-5; D is uncertain. The source material was peripheral blood. The CDR3 protein is CSAHRGADNQPQHF. The DNA of the CDR3 is TGCAGTGCTCACCGGGGAGCAGACAATCAGCCCCAGCATTTT.